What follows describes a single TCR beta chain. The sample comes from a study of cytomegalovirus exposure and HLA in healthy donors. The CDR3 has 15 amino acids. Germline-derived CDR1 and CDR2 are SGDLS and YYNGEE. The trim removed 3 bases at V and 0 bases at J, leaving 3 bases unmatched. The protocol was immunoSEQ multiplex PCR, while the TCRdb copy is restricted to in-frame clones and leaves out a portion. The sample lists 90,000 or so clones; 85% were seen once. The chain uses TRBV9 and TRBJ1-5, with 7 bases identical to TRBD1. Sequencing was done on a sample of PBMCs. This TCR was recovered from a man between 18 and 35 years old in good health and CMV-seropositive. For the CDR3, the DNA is TGTGCCAGCAGCGAGGGACAGTATAGCAATCAGCCCCAGCATTTT. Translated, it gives CASSEGQYSNQPQHF.